The 2 T cell receptor beta chains listed next were all sequenced from one sample in a study of spatial heterogeneity in lung cancer. Each CDR3 protein gets one entry after TCRdb re-called the 5' RACE reads with MiXCR. The sample holds roughly 36,000 distinct CDR3 sequences, approximately 6.3% seen once. The sample's time point: sample taken at primary tumor resection. Unsorted whole RNA of tumor, nontumor lung or frozen PBMC was sequenced. The specimen was PBMCs, collected at surgery. The receptors derive from a male donor with early-stage non-small cell lung cancer.

This clonotype appeared a few times. This chain connects TRBV28 to TRBJ1-1, with 7 positions matching TRBD1. The CDR3 extends over 14 amino acids. Germline V gene data show CDR1 as MDHEN and CDR2 as SYDVKM. Trimming cost V 5 bases and J 6 bases; bases outside gene matches: 9. CDR3 region: CASSRVQGFAEAFF. The CDR3 DNA is TGTGCCAGCAGTAGGGTACAGGGGTTTGCTGAAGCTTTCTTT.

This clonotype showed up many times. CDR3 coding DNA: TGTGCCAGCAGCTCCCGGGGCCCCGGGGAGCTGTTTTTT. This sequence encodes CASSSRGPGELFF. J is TRBJ2-2 and V is TRBV3-1, with D perhaps being TRBD1 or TRBD2 (5 bases each). This CDR3 is built from 13 residues. Germline loops: CDR1 LGHDT, CDR2 YNNKEL (reference sequence). V was cut by 5 bases and J by 6 bases, with 10 bases left in between.